These 20 T cell receptor beta chains were all obtained from the same sample, sequenced in a study of blood T cell repertoires in COVID-19. This table comes from immunoSEQ multiplex PCR, and its TCRdb copy is limited to in-frame clones, with some not included. The sample includes about 200,000 clones, about 79% of them seen just once. Sequenced material: peripheral blood. The receptors were gathered from a man aged 45-65 years with active or convalescent COVID-19.

In this sample, this clone turned up once. The J gene is TRBJ2-1, the V gene TRBV11-2; D gene unclear. The CDR3 is made up of 13 amino acids. Germline CDR1 and CDR2: SGHAT and FQNNGV. Trimming removed 0 bases from V and 9 bases from J, with 9 bases in between. The CDR3 nucleotides are TGTGCCAGCAGCTTAGATCCCCGGGTTGAGCAGTTCTTC. Amino acids: CASSLDPRVEQFF. Using reference TRBV11-2 and TRBJ2-1 for the parts outside the CDR3, the full variable domain is EAGVAQSPRYKIIEKRQSVAFWCNPISGHATLYWYQQILGQGPKLLIQFQNNGVVDDSQLPKDRFSAERLKGVDSTLKIQPAKLEDSAVYLCASSLDPRVEQFFGPGTRLTVL.

The chain joins TRBV23-1 to TRBJ1-2; D is ambiguous. TRBV23-1 is known as an ORF, though its function is uncertain. This CDR3 contains 12 residues. V was pared by 5 bases and J by 4 bases, with 8 bases between. The CDR3 protein is CASSWESYGYTF. The DNA for the CDR3 is TGCGCCAGCAGTTGGGAGAGCTATGGCTACACCTTC.

This clone was seen more than once but under ten times. The V and J genes are TRBV28 and TRBJ1-1, with TRBD1 matching 7 bases. CDR1 is MDHEN and CDR2 is SYDVKM in the germline V gene. The CDR3 is made up of 17 amino acids. V lost 5 bases to trimming and J lost 0 bases; unmatched junction nucleotides: 12. The CDR3 nucleotides read TGTGCCAGCAGTGGGGGACAGTCTGTTCTTATGAACACTGAAGCTTTCTTT. This translates into CASSGGQSVLMNTEAFF.

The CDR3 nucleotides read TGTGCCAGCTCACCCCAGAGGGTGCGGGGCCCCTACAATGAGCAGTTCTTC. Translating it yields CASSPQRVRGPYNEQFF. The chain recombines TRBV18 with TRBJ2-1, with D perhaps TRBD2 (6 bases). Trimming took 3 bases from V and 2 from J, leaving 17 bases between them. This CDR3 has 17 residues. Germline V gives CDR1 KGHSH, CDR2 LQKENI.

The V and J genes are TRBV4-3 and TRBJ1-2; D is ambiguous. V was cut by 0 bases and J by 0 bases, with 17 bases left in between. The germline CDR1 and CDR2 sequences are LGHNA and YSLEER. The CDR3 is 18 amino acids. In DNA, the CDR3 is TGCGCCAGCAGCCAAGATGTGAGATCCACCTTAACTAACTATGGCTACACCTTC. Amino acids: CASSQDVRSTLTNYGYTF.

V is TRBV11-2 and J is TRBJ2-1; TRBD1 matches at 7 bases. Germline V CDR1 and CDR2: SGHAT, FQNNGV. Unmatched junction bases numbered 6, after V lost 5 bases and J lost 5 bases. The CDR3 is made up of 14 amino acids. This CDR3 is CASSDWDRNNEQFF. The CDR3, as DNA: TGTGCCAGCAGCGACTGGGACAGAAACAATGAGCAGTTCTTC.

The rearrangement uses TRBV19 and TRBJ2-5, with TRBD1 matching 9 bases. The trim removed 3 bases at V and 7 bases at J, leaving 9 bases unmatched. Looked up from germline, CDR1 is LNHDA and CDR2 is SQIVND (reference sequence). The CDR3 has 15 amino acids. The CDR3 spells CASSISWTGVGTQYF. CDR3 sequence (DNA): TGTGCCAGTAGTATCAGTTGGACAGGGGTCGGGACCCAGTACTTC.

The chain joins TRBV4-3 to TRBJ1-3, with 7 positions matching TRBD1. The trim removed 4 bases at V and 2 bases at J, leaving 5 bases unmatched. CDR3 length: 15 amino acids. Per germline, CDR1 LGHNA and CDR2 YSLEER. The CDR3 bases are TGCGCCAGCAGCCCCCAGGGGGGAGCTGGAAACACCATATATTTT. This gives the protein CASSPQGGAGNTIYF.

The gene calls are TRBV6-2 or TRBV6-3 and TRBJ2-1; 15 nucleotides align to TRBD2. In germline, CDR1 is MNHEY, CDR2 SVGEGT. Trimming cost V 8 bases and J 12 bases; bases outside gene matches: 8. This CDR3 has 14 amino acids. The CDR3 region is CASRLGLAGGLQFF. The CDR3 nucleotides read TGTGCCAGCCGCCTTGGACTAGCGGGGGGGTTGCAGTTCTTC.

The V call is TRBV10-3, the J call TRBJ1-3, with D possibly matching TRBD1 (6 bases). V lost 3 bases to trimming and J lost 4 bases, with 13 bases between them. The CDR3 is made up of 15 amino acids. Per germline, CDR1 ENHRY and CDR2 SYGVKD. The CDR3 nucleotides read TGTGCCATCAGTGAAGTCAGGGGTGCGGGAAACACCATATATTTT. Translated, it gives CAISEVRGAGNTIYF.

The V and J genes are TRBV29-1 and TRBJ1-1, with D perhaps TRBD1 (6 bases). Germline V gene data show CDR1 as SQVTM and CDR2 as ANQGSEA. Trimming left V 3 bases short and J 1 base short, with 12 bases between. The CDR3 runs to 14 residues. Here the CDR3 reads CSVDYQGKNTEAFF. Written as DNA, the CDR3 is TGCAGCGTTGATTACCAGGGGAAGAACACTGAAGCTTTCTTT.

The J gene is TRBJ1-5, the V gene TRBV7-9; no clear D. The CDR3 sequence is 15 residues long. Germline V gene data show CDR1 as SEHNR and CDR2 as FQNEAQ (reference sequence). The V end was cut by 5 bases, the J end by 2 bases, with 13 bases between. The CDR3 is CASSPGELGNQPQHF. DNA of the CDR3: TGTGCCAGCAGCCCCGGGGAGCTTGGCAATCAGCCCCAGCATTTT.

CDR3 nucleotide sequence: TGTGCCAGCAGTGAGCAGGGTACGCAGTATTTT. This sequence encodes CASSEQGTQYF. The chain joins TRBV2 to TRBJ2-3, with D possibly being TRBD1 (5 bases). The CDR3 spans 11 residues. The V end was cut by 3 bases, the J end by 8 bases, with 6 bases between. Germline V gene sequence: CDR1 SNHLY, CDR2 FYNNEI.

This chain joins TRBV7-8 and TRBJ2-1, with D perhaps TRBD2 (6 bases). Germline V gives CDR1 SGHVS, CDR2 FQNEAQ. The germline V and J ends were trimmed by 8 bases and 4 bases, with 15 bases remaining between them. The CDR3 is 14 amino acids. This CDR3 is CASREVGGYNEQFF. The CDR3 nucleotides are TGTGCCAGCCGTGAGGTGGGGGGATACAATGAGCAGTTCTTC.

This clone was observed a single time. This rearrangement joins TRBV25-1 to TRBJ1-6; D is perhaps TRBD1 (6 bases). This CDR3 has 16 amino acids. CDR1 MGHDK and CDR2 SYGVNS come from the germline V gene. V shed 6 bases and J shed 7 bases, with 19 bases lying between them. This CDR3 reads CASSPHRDASNSPLHF. CDR3 DNA sequence: TGTGCCAGCAGCCCCCACAGGGACGCTAGCAATTCACCCCTCCACTTT.

This clone appeared a few times. The chain uses TRBV7-2 and TRBJ2-7; 7 bases are a match to TRBD2. This CDR3 spans 15 amino acids. With 1 base clipped from V and 2 bases from J, the junction kept 5 bases outside the gene matches. CDR1 SGHTA and CDR2 FQGNSA come from the germline V gene. Here the CDR3 reads CASSLVASGTYEQYF. Here the CDR3 DNA reads TGTGCCAGCAGCTTAGTTGCTAGCGGCACCTACGAGCAGTACTTC. Full variable domain (missing parts from reference TRBV7-2 and TRBJ2-7): GAGVSQSPSNKVTEKGKDVELRCDPISGHTALYWYRQSLGQGLEFLIYFQGNSAPDKSGLPSDRFSAERTGGSVSTLTIQRTQQEDSAVYLCASSLVASGTYEQYFGPGTRLTVT.

V is TRBV12-5 and J is TRBJ1-1; D gene ambiguous. V shed 7 bases and J shed 3 bases, with 12 bases lying between them. Germline-derived CDR1 and CDR2 are LGHNT and FRNRAP. The CDR3 has 13 residues. CDR3 DNA: TGTGCTAGTGCCAGAGACGGGTACACTGAAGCTTTCTTT. The encoded protein is CASARDGYTEAFF.

This chain joins TRBV10-3 and TRBJ2-3; 7 nucleotides agree with TRBD1. V lost 10 bases to trimming and J lost 9 bases; unmatched junction nucleotides: 7. The CDR3 is 11 residues long. Germline assignment: CDR1 ENHRY and CDR2 SYGVKD. The CDR3 region is CASSQGWTQYF. CDR3 DNA sequence: TGTGCCAGCTCACAGGGGTGGACGCAGTATTTT.

The chain is built from TRBV10-3 and TRBJ2-7, with D tentatively TRBD2 (6 bases). With 0 bases removed from V and 0 bases from J, the gap between germline ends came to 12 bases. The CDR3 is made up of 16 amino acids. Looked up from germline, CDR1 is ENHRY and CDR2 is SYGVKD. Here the CDR3 DNA reads TGTGCCATCAGTGAGTCGGGGGGTAGCGGCTCCTACGAGCAGTACTTC. Its protein is CAISESGGSGSYEQYF.

V and J are TRBV9 and TRBJ2-3; D ambiguous. The V end lost 3 bases, the J end lost 0 bases, and 14 bases lay between the germline ends. From germline, CDR1 is SGDLS and CDR2 YYNGEE. The CDR3 totals 16 residues. The DNA of the CDR3 is TGTGCCAGCAGCGCCCTTAAGCGCGAAAGCACAGATACGCAGTATTTT. It is translated as CASSALKRESTDTQYF.